This TCR beta chain was documented in a study of cytomegalovirus exposure and HLA in healthy donors (dated by TCRdb to 2015 to 2018). Study-level background: In an earlier analysis of roughly 590 of the donors, around 290 Gb of sequence data and about 110 million unique TCR beta sequences from about 180 million T cells were reported. Approximately 310 gigabases of sequencing data and about 92 million unique TCR sequences made up an early release that covered 640 HLA-typed donors. The genetic ancestry cluster associated with self-reported Caucasian donors included around 76% of the roughly 380 genotyped donors. The study aimed to test whether signatures of past pathogen exposure could be identified by cataloging public T cell receptors. The T cell repertoires of under 750 subjects were profiled by immunosequencing and related to cytomegalovirus serostatus. A separate validation cohort of about 110 different subjects was used in addition to the roughly 700-subject first cohort. To predict cytomegalovirus infection status, the study combined high-throughput TCR immunosequencing, statistical association of individual TCRs with disease status, and machine learning. A later analysis re-examined previously published TCR beta repertoires from roughly 720 donors and added high-resolution HLA genotyping to investigate patterns of TCR occurrence. The later analysis used no new phenotypic data to find candidate immune exposures, relying instead on TCR beta sequences and their occurrence across donors. To decide whether each TCR beta V gene segment behaved as functional or pseudogenic, an earlier analysis of some 600 of the donors relied on high-throughput TCR beta sequencing. Donor age, sex, ethnicity and CMV serostatus were collected together with the repertoire data. In a later genetic analysis, genome-wide SNP genotypes for about three fifths of the roughly 670 donors were used, and that subset was treated as a discovery cohort. Every discovery cohort repertoire had been produced on one sequencing platform. Both class I and class II loci were covered by HLA typing, at four-digit resolution. Typing coverage varied by locus: about 620-630 donors for A, B, C, DRB1 and DQB1; roughly 520 for DQA1; approximately 610 for DPA1; 450 to 480 for DPB1. A handful of DR-DQ haplotypes were handled as single units for association and clustering because linkage in the cohort was strong. Across approximately 400 genotyped donors of the cohort, an average of roughly 250,000 unique TCR beta nucleotide sequences per donor were sequenced, and roughly 20% of those sequences were non-productive. Study-wide findings and limitations: Because HLA typing was missing for some donors at each locus, association tests included only the typed subset. In a later analysis, HLA-associated TCR beta chains were found to be more clonally expanded and to have lower generation probabilities than equally common non-associated chains. This cohort had only TCR beta chains sequenced, and the lack of alpha or paired-chain data limited which features could be detected. A later analysis found that TCR association rates varied across HLA loci, with DRB1 alleles showing the most associated TCRs and HLA-C alleles the fewest. For the cohort, immune exposure information was limited to CMV serostatus. Broadly in line with IMGT annotations, most TCR beta V segments showed up in productive rearrangements about 87% or about 30% of the time in an earlier analysis of about 500 of the donors. Cytomegalovirus status was reported to be diagnosed by the classifier with high specificity and sensitivity in both the original and validation cohorts. A later analysis found that most CMV-associated TCR beta chains appeared HLA-restricted, with HLA associations seemingly driven largely by CMV exposure. The presence/absence analyses assumed that sequencing depth was roughly uniform across donors, and that assumption may not be true. A later analysis reported that several top co-occurrence clusters appeared linked to parvovirus B19, influenza, CMV and Epstein-Barr virus. Most TCR sequences were seen in very few donors, while some public TCRs were found in many individuals. A total of 150 or so TCR beta chains were listed by the study as associated with cytomegalovirus. According to a later genetic analysis, donors in an Asian-associated ancestry cluster had fewer N-insertions in productive TCRs than the approximately 700-donor mean. A cluster of highly shared sequence variants was judged likely to be a technical artifact of the sequencing pipeline. Some IMGT-functional V segments, including TRBV6-2 and TRBV6-3, could not be distinguished by the 87-base-pair reads and were therefore excluded. When HLA alleles, especially DR and DQ, strongly co-occurred, TCR associations were difficult to assign to individual alleles. It was suggested by the authors that the approach could potentially be generalized to other disease states and immunological phenotypes. A further reported finding was that TCR beta sequences accurately predicted the HLA-A and HLA-B alleles for most subjects in the first cohort. Because counts were too low, approximately 18 rarely observed V segments, including chromosome 9 orphons, were excluded from the earlier analysis of several hundred of the donors. A later analysis associated around 16,000 TCR beta sequences with specific HLA alleles at a false discovery rate of 0.05. Linkage disequilibrium might explain the correlated functional status among segregating V segments, but an unknown experimental factor could not be ruled out. In a later genetic analysis, a missense DCLRE1C variant was associated with V-gene and J-gene trimming of TCR beta chains, and the association was replicated in an independent cohort. In vitro tests confirmed that a few of the cytomegalovirus-associated TCR beta chains recognize cytomegalovirus antigens.

With respect to this clone: There is no known antigen for this receptor. No qualities accompany the bases; no much larger clone lies one base away.

Counted from cysteine to phenylalanine, this CDR3 has 15 amino acids. CDR3 DNA is the only sequence kept; it has 45 bases, read in frame from the first base. Here V drops 3 bases and J drops 4 bases, and the junction holds 8 bases not matched to any gene. As encoded in the germline V gene, CDR1 is KGHSH while CDR2 is LQKENI. Preparation of the library involved the immunoSEQ multiplex PCR assay. For the multiplex PCR, a mixture combining 60 forward primers for TCR Vbeta segments and 13 reverse primers for TCR Jbeta segments was used. The CDR3 region of rearranged TCR beta genes was amplified from genomic DNA by a multiplex PCR assay. The amplified TCR beta libraries were sequenced on the Illumina HiSeq System as 87-base-pair reads. Concerning the study's data processing: Across the 600 to 700 repertoires, a later analysis counted approximately 83 million unique TCR beta chains, around 11 million of which were shared by at least two donors. A nearest-neighbor algorithm error-corrected the raw reads and collapsed the reads into unique sequences, merging closely related sequences to remove PCR and sequencing errors. V, D and J gene segments were assigned by aligning CDR3 sequences to IMGT reference sequences. For a sequence to be retained, a match of at least six nucleotides to both a V gene segment and a J gene segment was required. Rearrangements were called productive when the CDR3 lacked stop codons and stayed in frame with V and J; all others were non-productive. CDR3 was defined by IMGT convention, running from the second conserved V-encoded cysteine to the conserved J-encoded phenylalanine. In an earlier analysis of 587 of the donors, sequences lacking an unambiguous match to a single V gene segment were excluded. An earlier analysis of several hundred of the donors classified V segments as functional when productive rearrangements were above 56.7% and as segregating when the standard deviation between donors was above 5%. To diagnose cytomegalovirus status from the catalog of TCR beta chain sequences, a statistical classification framework was built. A later analysis assigned V and J genes by comparing TCR nucleotide sequences with IMGT/GENE-DB human TR gene sequences. The TCRdist pipeline was used in a later analysis to assign CDR3 sequences and most-parsimonious VDJ recombination scenarios. A later analysis defined each TCR beta chain by its CDR3 amino acid sequence plus V-gene family, and excluded reads lacking a unique V-gene family. In a later analysis, fewer than 600 highly shared, low-generation-probability nucleotide sequences were removed to address suspected cross-contamination and a sequencing artifact. A later analysis calculated a clonal expansion index for each public chain from normalized within-repertoire ranks of inferred template counts. A later analysis computed generation probabilities with a VDJ recombination model fitted to out-of-frame rearrangements, and checked the results against IGoR. In a later analysis, TCR-TCR, TCR-HLA and TCR-CMV co-occurrence was scored with hypergeometric tests, and a repertoire-size bias correction was applied to TCR pairs. False discovery rates were estimated in a later analysis by permuting HLA or CMV assignments 20 times. In a later analysis, co-occurring TCRs were grouped with DBSCAN, and TCRdist sequence similarity was added when clustering was performed within HLA-allele-positive subsets. Repertoires with fewer than 30,000 or more than 120,000 public chains, plus five repertoires with anomalous nucleotide sharing, were excluded from co-occurrence clustering. In TCRdb, the immuneACCESS table is reduced to in-frame sequences with V and J assigned. These tables do not hold every clone; where another copy was compared, an unresolved V gene accounts for under half, and the others remain unexplained. V, J and clone size reflect that table, while D and trimming were determined from the DNA. Recorded for this sample are 120,000 to 150,000 clones; around 75% of them occurred a single time. The ten largest clones add up to roughly 2.9% of the sample.

The cohort consisted of more than 650 healthy bone marrow donors. At the time of sampling, every cohort member was nominally healthy, though immune exposures that went unrecorded were likely present. The donor tested CMV seronegative and was one of the 352 seronegative cohort members. Each donor provided a peripheral blood sample, and peripheral blood mononuclear cells were used for TCR beta sequencing. The Qiagen DNeasy Blood Extraction Kit was used to extract genomic DNA from the blood cell samples. What was sequenced was PBMCs. The source of this sequence is a woman aged 25-40 years in good health and CMV-seronegative. The V and J genes are TRBV18 and TRBJ1-1; the central 7 bases match TRBD1. The CDR3 protein sequence reads: CASSPSGGRVTEAFF. The sequence in DNA is TGTGCCAGCTCACCCTCAGGGGGTCGGGTCACTGAAGCTTTCTTT.